Given below is one T cell receptor beta chain in context. What it recognizes is unknown. This specimen comes from a study of T cell responses to AZD1222 COVID-19 vaccine. TCRdb's table, derived via immunoSEQ multiplex PCR, lists solely in-frame clones and lacks some. This table has under 95,000 clones, about nine tenths appearing once. Second-dose intervals of approximately 4 or approximately 12 weeks were pooled. The study, taken as a whole, reports: Spike-specific TCR breadth rose after two AZD1222 doses, and depth rose as well. Vaccine-associated CD4 TCRs spanned spike, dominant at 160-218 and 743-854. The donors showed a predominance of white British ancestry and of females, with possible underestimation of clonal diversity.

This TCR was recovered from an adult who received the AZD1222 COVID-19 vaccine. This sample comprised peripheral blood, obtained 28 days after the second AZD1222 dose.

The CDR3 DNA sequence: TGTGCCAGTAGTACTACAGGGGGGAATCAGCCCCAGCATTTT. Translating it yields CASSTTGGNQPQHF. This rearrangement joins TRBV19 to TRBJ1-5, with TRBD1 identical over 8 bases. The CDR3 consists of 14 residues. Germline V gene sequence: CDR1 LNHDA, CDR2 SQIVND (reference sequence). Germline trimming cut 4 bases from V and 4 bases from J; bases unmatched to any gene: 3.